This T cell receptor beta chain was obtained from a study of post-analysis software for immune sequencing data. CDR3 size: 12 residues. Germline V gives CDR1 SQVTM, CDR2 ANQGSEA. Trimming stripped 7 bases from V and 3 bases from J, with 13 bases between. Whole-study results and caveats: In patients, TRBV5-6, TRBV5-1 and TRBV20-1 belonged to five or six TRBV segments found more frequently than in controls.

Unique molecular identifiers had been added to the TCR beta cDNA libraries. TCRdb called the PCR reads again in MiXCR, with one record for every CDR3 protein. The top ten clones hold approximately 10% of a sample with about 680,000 distinct CDR3 sequences, approximately 59% of them seen once. As concerns this clonotype: The antigen is undetermined.

The material sequenced was blood. The receptor was derived from a girl aged 2-9 years with multiple sclerosis. The rearrangement joins TRBV29-1 to TRBJ2-7, with D possibly being TRBD1 or TRBD2 (5 bases each). This CDR3 reads CSAGDGVYEQYF. For the CDR3, the DNA is TGCAGCGCCGGGGACGGAGTCTACGAGCAGTACTTC.